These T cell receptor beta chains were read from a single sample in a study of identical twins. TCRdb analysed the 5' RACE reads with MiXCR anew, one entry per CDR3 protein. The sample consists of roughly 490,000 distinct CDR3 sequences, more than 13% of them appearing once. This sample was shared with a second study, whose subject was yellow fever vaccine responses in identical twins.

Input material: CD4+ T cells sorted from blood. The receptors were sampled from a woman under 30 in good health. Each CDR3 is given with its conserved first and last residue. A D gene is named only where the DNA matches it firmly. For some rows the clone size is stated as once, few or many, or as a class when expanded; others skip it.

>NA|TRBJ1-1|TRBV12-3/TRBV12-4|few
TGTGCCAGCAGGCGACAGATCATGAACACTGAAGCTTTCTTT
CASRRQIMNTEAFF
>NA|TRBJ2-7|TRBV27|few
TGTGCCAGCAGTTTAAGAGGGTCACCCTACGAGCAGTACTTC
CASSLRGSPYEQYF
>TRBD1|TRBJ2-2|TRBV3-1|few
TGTGCCAGCAGCCAATCAACCGGGACAGGGGGCCCGAACACCGGGGAGCTGTTTTTT
CASSQSTGTGGPNTGELFF
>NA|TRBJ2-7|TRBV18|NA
TGTGCCAGCCCACCACTTCAGGGCTACGAGCAGTACTTC
CASPPLQGYEQYF
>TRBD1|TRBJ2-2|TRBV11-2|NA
TGTGCCAGCAGCCGAGGGGACAGCAACACCGGGGAGCTGTTTTTT
CASSRGDSNTGELFF
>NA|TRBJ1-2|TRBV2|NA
TGTGCCAGCCTTCAAGACAGTTCCTATGGCTACACCTTC
CASLQDSSYGYTF
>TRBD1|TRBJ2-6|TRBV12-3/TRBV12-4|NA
TGTGCCATCAGTTTAGGTGGGGACAGGGTCTACTCTGGGGCCAACGTCCTGACTTTC
CAISLGGDRVYSGANVLTF
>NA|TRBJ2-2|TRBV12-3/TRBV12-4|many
TGTGCCAGCAGTTCCTCAGGGGTCTTCACCGGGGAGCTGTTTTTT
CASSSSGVFTGELFF
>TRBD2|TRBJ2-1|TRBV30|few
TGTGCCTGGATAGTAAGCGGGAGGTCCTACAATGAGCAGTTCTTC
CAWIVSGRSYNEQFF
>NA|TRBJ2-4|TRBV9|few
TGTGCCAGCAGCTCCGCCCTGGGAGGACGGGTTCAGTACTTC
CASSSALGGRVQYF
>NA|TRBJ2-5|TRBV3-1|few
TGTGCCAGCAGCCAAGATTTTGGACACCTAGAGACCCAGTACTTC
CASSQDFGHLETQYF
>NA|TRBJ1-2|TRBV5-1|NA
TGCGCCAGCAGCTTAACCCCAGGGGATTATGGCTACACCTTC
CASSLTPGDYGYTF
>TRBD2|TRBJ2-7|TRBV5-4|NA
TGTGCCAGCAGCCCCGGACTAGCGCAGTCCTACGAGCAGTACTTC
CASSPGLAQSYEQYF
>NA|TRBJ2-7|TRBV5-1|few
TGCGCCAGCAGCTTAGAGCCGCTCTACGAGCAGTACTTC
CASSLEPLYEQYF
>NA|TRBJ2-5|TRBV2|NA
TGTGCCAGCAGTGAAGAAGCAAGGACCCAGTACTTC
CASSEEARTQYF
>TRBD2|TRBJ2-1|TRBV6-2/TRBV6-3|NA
TGTGCCAGCAGTTTCCTTTCTAGCGGGTCTCGCGATGAGCAGTTCTTC
CASSFLSSGSRDEQFF
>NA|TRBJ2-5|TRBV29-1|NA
TGCAGCGTTGAATGGGTAGAGACCCAGTACTTC
CSVEWVETQYF
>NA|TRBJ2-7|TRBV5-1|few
TGCGCCAGCAGCTCGCCGGGGATAGTCTACGAGCAGTACTTC
CASSSPGIVYEQYF
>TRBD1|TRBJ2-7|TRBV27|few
TGTGCCTTGGGACAGGGGTGGTACGAGCAGTACTTC
CALGQGWYEQYF
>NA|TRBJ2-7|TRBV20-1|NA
TGCACGGCGGGGGCAACCACCTACGAGCAGTACTTC
CTAGATTYEQYF
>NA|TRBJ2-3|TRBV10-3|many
TGTGCCACCCGGAGCACAGATACGCAGTATTTT
CATRSTDTQYF
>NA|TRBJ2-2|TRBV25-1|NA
TGTGCCAGTCTCGGGCTAGCCCACGGGGAGCTGTTTTTT
CASLGLAHGELFF
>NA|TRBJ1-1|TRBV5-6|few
TGTGCCAGCAGCTTGGCGGGGGGTGAACGGGGAGCTTTCTTT
CASSLAGGERGAFF
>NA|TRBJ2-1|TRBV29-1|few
TGCAGCGTTGTAGCGTCAGGTGGGCCAAACAATGAGCAGTTCTTC
CSVVASGGPNNEQFF
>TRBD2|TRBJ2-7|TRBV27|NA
TGTGCCAGCAGTTTAGCGGGACTAGCGGGAGGCGGCTACGAGCAGTACTTC
CASSLAGLAGGGYEQYF
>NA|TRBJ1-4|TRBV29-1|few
TGCAGCGTTGTGGTGTGGGAAAAACTGTTTTTT
CSVVVWEKLFF
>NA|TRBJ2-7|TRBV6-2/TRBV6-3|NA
TGTGCCAGCAGTTATCCAGTCTACGAGCAGTACTTC
CASSYPVYEQYF
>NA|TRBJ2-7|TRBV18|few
TGTGCCAGCTCACCGCGGGACATCTACGAGCAGTACTTC
CASSPRDIYEQYF
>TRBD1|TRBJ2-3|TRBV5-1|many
TGCGCCAGCAGCCGGGAAACAGGGGGCGCAGATACGCAGTATTTT
CASSRETGGADTQYF
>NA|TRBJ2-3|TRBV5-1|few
TGCGCCAGCAGCTTGGCCGGCGCCTCGGCGCTGTATTTT
CASSLAGASALYF
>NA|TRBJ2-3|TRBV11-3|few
TGTGCCAGCAGCTCTCCACTCCTTCCTAATACGCAGTATTTT
CASSSPLLPNTQYF
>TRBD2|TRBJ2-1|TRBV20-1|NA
TGCAGTGCTCGGGAGGGGTCCTACAATGAGCAGTTCTTC
CSAREGSYNEQFF
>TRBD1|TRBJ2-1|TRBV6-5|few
TGTGCCAGCAGTTACTCGTCGGGACAGGTTGTTAGTGGGCAGTTCTTC
CASSYSSGQVVSGQFF
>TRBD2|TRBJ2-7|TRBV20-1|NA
TGCAGTGCTAGAGATGAGATAGCGGGCGAGCAGTACTTC
CSARDEIAGEQYF
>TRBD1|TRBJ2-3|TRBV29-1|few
TGCAGCGTTCTGGGACAGCAAAGCACAGATACGCAGTATTTT
CSVLGQQSTDTQYF
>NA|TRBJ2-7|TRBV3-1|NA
TGTGCCAGCAGCCACAGTAGCGCTGCCTACGAGCAGTACTTC
CASSHSSAAYEQYF
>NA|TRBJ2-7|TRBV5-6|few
TGTGCCAGCAGCTTACGTCAGGGGCATTATTCCTACGAGCAGTACTTC
CASSLRQGHYSYEQYF
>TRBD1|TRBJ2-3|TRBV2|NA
TGTGCCAGCAGTACTAAAACAGGGGGCTCAGATACGCAGTATTTT
CASSTKTGGSDTQYF
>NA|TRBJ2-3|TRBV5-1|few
TGCGCCAGCAGCTTGAATGGGGGCTGGAGCACAGATACGCAGTATTTT
CASSLNGGWSTDTQYF
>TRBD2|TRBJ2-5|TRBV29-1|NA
TGCAGCGTTGGACTAGCGGTTAGAGAGACCCAGTACTTC
CSVGLAVRETQYF
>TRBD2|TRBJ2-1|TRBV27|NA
TGTGCCAGCAGTTTAAGGAGCGGGGGTTACAATGAGCAGTTCTTC
CASSLRSGGYNEQFF
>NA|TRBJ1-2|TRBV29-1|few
TGCAGCGTCTCTGTGGGTCGGGACTATGGCTACACCTTC
CSVSVGRDYGYTF
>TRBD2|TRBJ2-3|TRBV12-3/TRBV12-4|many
TGTGCCAGCAGTAAGACTAGCGGGGGCGCGGTCTTGCAGTATTTT
CASSKTSGGAVLQYF
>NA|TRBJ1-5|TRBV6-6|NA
TGTGCCAGCACTGAGGGTTGTTGCAATCAGCCCCAGCATTTT
CASTEGCCNQPQHF
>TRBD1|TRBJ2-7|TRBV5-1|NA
TGCGCCAGCACCGCCGGGACAGGACACTACGAGCAGTACTTC
CASTAGTGHYEQYF
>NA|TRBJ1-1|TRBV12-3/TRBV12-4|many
TGTGCCAGCAGCCCAAGGGTCCCCGAAGCTTTCTTT
CASSPRVPEAFF
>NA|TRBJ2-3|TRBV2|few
TGTGCCAGTTATTCTACTAGCACAGATACGCAGTATTTT
CASYSTSTDTQYF
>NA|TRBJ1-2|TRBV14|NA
TGTGCCAGCAGCCGGACCTCTAACTATGGCTACACCTTC
CASSRTSNYGYTF
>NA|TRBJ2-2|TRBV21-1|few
TGTGCCAGCAGCAAAGAAGAAGGGACAGGGAAAAATACCGGGGAGCTGTTTTTT
CASSKEEGTGKNTGELFF
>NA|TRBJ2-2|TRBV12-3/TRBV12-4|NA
TGTGCCAGCCGGCTACGAGACAGGCCTAACACCGGGGAGCTGTTTTTT
CASRLRDRPNTGELFF
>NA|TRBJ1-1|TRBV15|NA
TGTGCCACCAGCAGAGATCCCGGCTCCACTGAAGCTTTCTTT
CATSRDPGSTEAFF
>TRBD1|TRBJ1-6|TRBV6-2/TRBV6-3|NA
TGTGCCAGCAACGTCCGTGGGACAGGGGGCCTCCCCCTCCACTTT
CASNVRGTGGLPLHF
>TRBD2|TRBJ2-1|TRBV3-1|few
TGTGCCAGCAGCCAAAAAAAGGTGCTAGCGGGAGGGCGTGAGCAGTTCTTC
CASSQKKVLAGGREQFF
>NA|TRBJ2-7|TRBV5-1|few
TGCGCCAGCAGCTTGAGCGTTTCGGGCGAGCAGTACTTC
CASSLSVSGEQYF
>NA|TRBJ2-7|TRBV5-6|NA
TGTGCCAGCAGCTTTATATTCCCCTACGAGCAGTACTTC
CASSFIFPYEQYF
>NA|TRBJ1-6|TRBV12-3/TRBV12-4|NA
TGTGCCAGCAGTTTAGAATATAATTCACCCCTCCACTTT
CASSLEYNSPLHF
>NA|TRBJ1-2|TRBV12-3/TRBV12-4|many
TGTGCCAGCAGCCTTAGAACTAACTATGGCTACACCTTC
CASSLRTNYGYTF
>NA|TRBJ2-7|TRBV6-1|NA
TGTGCCAGCAGTAGGTGGGACCCCTCCAACGAGCAGTACTTC
CASSRWDPSNEQYF
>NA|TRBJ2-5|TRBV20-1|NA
TGCAGTGCTAACCGGGCCCAAGAGACCCAGTACTTC
CSANRAQETQYF